The subject of this entry is one T cell receptor beta chain. Antigen specificity is unknown. J lost 4 bases, V lost 2 bases, and 6 bases had no gene match. Looked up from germline, CDR1 is MRHNA and CDR2 is SNTAGT. CDR3 length: 15 residues. As every portion of the isolated RNA was reverse transcribed, the sequencing read expressed TCRB transcripts. The method was immunoSEQ multiplex PCR; TCRdb's version includes in-frame clones alone and lacks a portion of them. The sample yields about 280,000 clones, around 16% seen once. The sample belongs to a study of beta chain features in type 1 diabetes. Study-level results: The study found that naive, central memory and Treg TCRB repertoires appeared more similar in patients than in healthy donors. Type 1 diabetes patients showed a moderate but significant shortening of TCRB CDR3s in all four CD4+ subsets.

The TCR sequence derives from a man aged 18 to 29 with type 1 diabetes. The sample was naive CD4+ T cells from blood. The gene calls are TRBV6-4 and TRBJ1-2, with TRBD1 identical over 8 bases. The CDR3 region is CASSDTGQAPYGYTF. CDR3 in DNA: TGTGCCAGCAGTGACACGGGACAGGCACCCTATGGCTACACCTTC.